One and the same sample provided the 19 T cell receptor beta chains below, sequenced in a study of cytomegalovirus exposure and HLA in healthy donors (dated by TCRdb to about 2017). Library prep was done by the immunoSEQ multiplex PCR assay. For the multiplex PCR, a mixture combining 60 forward primers for TCR Vbeta segments and 13 reverse primers for TCR Jbeta segments was used. TCRdb took this table from immuneACCESS and kept in-frame rearrangements with V and J called. Such tables lack part of the clones; where checked against another copy, unresolved V genes explain under half of the gap, and the rest is unexplained. The sample table records about 200,000 clones; approximately 90% of these occur just once. Together, the top ten hold around 0.99% of the sample. Source material: PBMCs. These TCRs come from a boy younger than 10 in good health and CMV-seronegative.

This chain joins TRBV15 and TRBJ2-5; D is possibly TRBD2 (7 bases). The DNA end is a closer match to TRBJ2-7, so the J assignment may be wrong. In germline, CDR1 is LNHNV, CDR2 YYDKDF (reference sequence). The CDR3 has 16 residues. The CDR3 coding sequence is TGTGCCACCAGCCCCCCCGGGGGGCAGGGTACCTACGAGCAGTACTTC. Translated: CATSPPGGQGTYEQYF.

The V call is TRBV7-9, the J call TRBJ2-1, with 13 positions matching TRBD2. The CDR3 covers 16 residues. With V trimmed by 5 bases and J by 6 bases, 7 bases remained unmatched. Germline CDR1 SEHNR, CDR2 FQNEAQ (reference sequence). The CDR3 is CASSPTGTSGINEQFF. CDR3 in DNA: TGTGCCAGCAGCCCGACCGGGACTAGCGGGATCAATGAGCAGTTCTTC. Combining the CDR3 with reference TRBV7-9 and TRBJ2-1 gives the whole variable domain DTGVSQNPRHKITKRGQNVTFRCDPISEHNRLYWYRQTLGQGPEFLTYFQNEAQLEKSRLLSDRFSAERPKGSFSTLEIQRTEQGDSAMYLCASSPTGTSGINEQFFGPGTRLTVL.

The chain employs TRBV5-1 and TRBJ2-1; 8 nucleotides align to TRBD1. The germline gives CDR1 SGHRS, CDR2 YFSETQ. CDR3 length: 15 amino acids. The ends lost 4 bases at V and 0 bases at J; junction bases unmatched: 3. DNA of the CDR3: TGCGCCAGCAGCCAGACAGGGGACTCCTACAATGAGCAGTTCTTC. Translation gives CASSQTGDSYNEQFF.

The chain recombines TRBV7-3 with TRBJ2-2; D unresolved. CDR3 length equals 15 residues. Germline V gene lookup returns CDR1 SGHTA and CDR2 FQGTGA. Between the trimmed V and J ends, which lost 5 bases and 1 base, there was a span of 11 bases. The CDR3 here is CASSPSSGNTGELFF. The CDR3 bases are TGTGCCAGCAGCCCATCCTCGGGGAACACCGGGGAGCTGTTTTTT.

This clone appeared a few times. The J gene is TRBJ1-1, the V gene TRBV28, with a tentative D call TRBD1 (5 bases). The CDR3 has 13 amino acids. Deletions cut 5 bases from V and 4 bases from J, with 11 bases between. Germline V gene lookup returns CDR1 MDHEN and CDR2 SYDVKM. CDR3 region: CASSPSGGTEAFF. In DNA form, the CDR3 reads TGTGCCAGCAGTCCCTCCGGGGGCACTGAAGCTTTCTTT.

V usage is TRBV7-9 and J usage is TRBJ2-7, with D possibly being TRBD2 (5 bases). Germline V CDR1 and CDR2: SEHNR, FQNEAQ (reference sequence). CDR3 length: 14 amino acids. Trimming pared 5 bases from V and 0 bases from J, leaving 11 bases between. CDR3 amino acids: CASSPRVSSYEQYF. CDR3 in DNA: TGTGCCAGCAGCCCGCGGGTGAGCTCCTACGAGCAGTACTTC.

This chain links TRBV7-6 with TRBJ1-3; D not certain. Germline values: CDR1 SGHVS, CDR2 FNYEAQ. The CDR3 is 16 amino acids. Trimming pared 1 base from V and 0 bases from J, leaving 10 bases between. The CDR3 DNA sequence: TGTGCCAGCAGCTTAGGTGGCTTATTCTCTGGAAACACCATATATTTT. It encodes CASSLGGLFSGNTIYF.

J is TRBJ2-7 and V is TRBV2; perhaps TRBD2 as D (5 bases). Trimming shortened V by 3 bases and J by 3 bases, and 12 bases separated the two germline ends. The CDR3 extends over 14 amino acids. The germline gives CDR1 SNHLY, CDR2 FYNNEI. The CDR3 DNA is TGTGCCAGCAGTGATCGTTCTAGCAGCTACGAGCAGTACTTC. Protein sequence: CASSDRSSSYEQYF.

This clone was observed a single time. The V gene is TRBV7-9, the J gene TRBJ1-1, with D possibly TRBD1 on 6 matching bases. This CDR3 contains 17 residues. V lost 1 base, J lost 4 bases, and 19 bases lay in between. Germline V lookup: CDR1 SEHNR, CDR2 FQNEAQ (reference sequence). The CDR3 bases are TGTGCCAGCAGCTTAGTAGGGGGACGGGGGGGGAGCACTGAAGCTTTCTTT. Protein: CASSLVGGRGGSTEAFF.

The rearrangement links TRBV19 to TRBJ1-5; D is unclear. The CDR3 runs to 12 residues. The germline V gene has CDR1 LNHDA and CDR2 SQIVND (reference sequence). V gave up 3 bases and J gave up 5 bases, with 5 bases separating them. The CDR3 DNA reads as TGTGCCAGTAGTATTGGAGATCAGCCCCAGCATTTT. Amino acid sequence: CASSIGDQPQHF.

This rearrangement joins TRBV6-1 to TRBJ2-1; TRBD2 agrees at 11 bases. Losses at the gene ends were 4 bases for V and 5 bases for J; bases not matched to a gene: 10. This CDR3 comprises 17 residues. Germline V gene sequence: CDR1 MNHNS, CDR2 SASEGT. The DNA of the CDR3 is TGTGCCAGCAGTGGACGCAGGCTAGCGGGAGGAAACAATGAGCAGTTCTTC. It encodes CASSGRRLAGGNNEQFF.

The CDR3 coding sequence is TGTGCCAGTACCCCGGGACTAGCCCCCGGGGAGCTGTTTTTT. Residues: CASTPGLAPGELFF. The chain links TRBV19 to TRBJ2-2, with TRBD2 identical over 9 bases. Germline V CDR1 and CDR2: LNHDA, SQIVND (reference sequence). V shed 7 bases, J shed 6 bases, and the junction held 6 bases outside the gene matches. The CDR3 covers 14 residues.

The J gene is TRBJ2-4, the V gene TRBV7-9, with D tentatively TRBD1 (5 bases). Per the germline V gene, CDR1 is SEHNR and CDR2 is FQNEAQ (reference sequence). This CDR3 has 14 residues. V lost 3 bases and J lost 5, with 11 bases in between. CDR3: CASSFRQIENIQYF. The CDR3 region has the DNA TGTGCCAGCAGCTTCCGACAGATCGAAAACATTCAGTACTTC.

V is TRBV21-1 and J is TRBJ2-5; the DNA was not compared with TRBD1, the D call given in the table. The J call could be wrong; TRBJ2-7 is a better fit for the DNA end. TRBV21-1 is a listed pseudogene. The CDR3 covers 15 residues. The CDR3 here is CASSRPGQGPYEQYF. CDR3 DNA sequence: TGTGCCAGCAGCAGACCGGGACAGGGGCCCTACGAGCAGTACTTC.

The rearrangement uses TRBV11-2 and TRBJ1-5; D is unclear. Trimming removed 1 base at V and 3 bases at J, with 7 bases between. The CDR3 consists of 14 residues. Germline CDR1 and CDR2: SGHAT and FQNNGV. This chain's CDR3 is CASSLVSPNQPQHF. Written as DNA, the CDR3 is TGTGCCAGCAGCTTAGTATCCCCCAATCAGCCCCAGCATTTT.

The chain uses TRBV9 and TRBJ1-1, with a tentative D call TRBD1 (6 bases). V shed 5 bases and J shed 6 bases, with 23 bases lying between them. Germline CDR1 SGDLS, CDR2 YYNGEE. This CDR3 spans 16 amino acids. CDR3 protein: CASRDVGTGTQPEAFF. The CDR3 DNA follows: TGTGCCAGCAGGGACGTTGGGACCGGGACACAGCCTGAAGCTTTCTTT. Filled out from reference TRBV9 and TRBJ1-1, the complete variable domain reads DSGVTQTPKHLITATGQRVTLRCSPRSGDLSVYWYQQSLDQGLQFLIQYYNGEERAKGNILERFSAQQFPDLHSELNLSSLELGDSALYFCASRDVGTGTQPEAFFGQGTRLTVV.

The chain joins TRBV7-2 to TRBJ1-3; possible D gene TRBD1, 5 bases. V lost 8 bases, J lost 3 bases, and 14 bases lay in between. CDR3 length: 14 residues. Germline values: CDR1 SGHTA, CDR2 FQGNSA. This CDR3 is CASARAGLGNTIYF. The CDR3 DNA is TGTGCCAGCGCCCGGGCGGGGCTTGGAAACACCATATATTTT.

The rearrangement uses TRBV13 and TRBJ1-6, with D possibly being TRBD1 (5 bases). Looked up from germline, CDR1 is PRHDT and CDR2 is FYEKMQ (reference sequence). V was cut by 2 bases and J by 4 bases, with 18 bases left in between. This CDR3 has 18 residues. The CDR3 loop reads CASSLWGVTPSYNSPLHF. CDR3 sequence (DNA): TGTGCCAGCAGCTTATGGGGGGTAACCCCTTCTTATAATTCACCCCTCCACTTT.

In regard to this clone: Within the sample, other DNA sequences also encode this same CDR3. V usage is TRBV19 and J usage is TRBJ1-5, with 7 bases lining up with TRBD1. From germline, CDR1 is LNHDA and CDR2 SQIVND (reference sequence). V shed 6 bases, J shed 1 base, and the junction held 3 bases outside the gene matches. The CDR3 is made up of 14 amino acids. This chain's CDR3 is CASRTGQSNQPQHF. CDR3 DNA sequence: TGTGCCAGTAGGACGGGACAGAGCAATCAGCCCCAGCATTTT. Drawing the rest from reference TRBV19 and TRBJ1-5, the complete variable domain is DGGITQSPKYLFRKEGQNVTLSCEQNLNHDAMYWYRQDPGQGLRLIYYSQIVNDFQKGDIAEGYSVSREKKESFPLTVTSAQKNPTAFYLCASRTGQSNQPQHFGDGTRLSIL.